The next 28 T cell receptor beta chains were all read from a single sample in a study of blood T cell repertoires in COVID-19. The data were produced by immunoSEQ multiplex PCR, yet TCRdb's version contains in-frame clones alone and is incomplete. Here the sample spans about 120,000 clones, 65% to 85% being singletons. Source material: peripheral blood. The receptors come from a man at least 80 years old with active or convalescent COVID-19.

The rearrangement uses TRBV9 and TRBJ1-2, with 7 bases identical to TRBD1. The V and J ends lost 4 bases and 9 bases, in that order; junction bases with no gene match: 12. This CDR3 has 14 residues. From germline, CDR1 is SGDLS and CDR2 YYNGEE. The CDR3 spells CASSPQGQGDRYTF. The CDR3 nucleotides read TGTGCCAGCAGCCCCCAGGGGCAGGGGGATCGCTACACCTTC.

The chain links TRBV7-3 to TRBJ2-4; 10 positions match TRBD2. In germline, CDR1 is SGHTA, CDR2 FQGTGA. Germline trimming cut 5 bases from V and 8 bases from J; bases unmatched to any gene: 6. CDR3 length: 14 amino acids. The CDR3 reads CASSPGTSADIQYF. Written as DNA, the CDR3 is TGTGCCAGCAGCCCAGGGACTAGCGCGGACATTCAGTACTTC. The full variable domain, with the rest looked up from reference TRBV7-3 and TRBJ2-4, is GAGVSQTPSNKVTEKGKYVELRCDPISGHTALYWYRQSLGQGPEFLIYFQGTGAADDSGLPNDRFFAVRPEGSVSTLKIQRTERGDSAVYLCASSPGTSADIQYFGAGTRLSVL.

J is TRBJ1-6 and V is TRBV14; a possible D gene is TRBD1 (6 bases). V gave up 4 bases and J gave up 9 bases, with 19 bases separating them. Per the germline V gene, CDR1 is SGHDN and CDR2 is FVKESK. This CDR3 spans 16 amino acids. The CDR3 is CASSLAQGFPSSPLHF. As DNA, the CDR3 is TGTGCCAGCAGCCTGGCACAGGGCTTTCCTAGTTCACCCCTCCACTTT.

The CDR3 DNA is TGCGCCAGCAACCCTGGGAGGGGCCAAAACTATGGCTACACCTTC. It specifies CASNPGRGQNYGYTF. The gene calls are TRBV5-1 and TRBJ1-2, with TRBD1 as a possible D gene (5 bases). Trimming removed 6 bases from V and 2 bases from J, with 17 bases in between. Germline V gene lookup returns CDR1 SGHRS and CDR2 YFSETQ. The CDR3 consists of 15 residues.

This chain joins TRBV4-3 and TRBJ1-2; D call uncertain. This CDR3 has 14 amino acids. Germline V CDR1 and CDR2: LGHNA, YSLEER. Trimming stripped 3 bases from V and 4 bases from J, with 12 bases between. DNA for the CDR3: TGCGCCAGCAGCCAGGGTCGGGGTGGCTATGGCTACACCTTC. This sequence encodes CASSQGRGGYGYTF.

The V call is TRBV15, the J call TRBJ1-2; D ambiguous. Germline V gene sequence: CDR1 LNHNV, CDR2 YYDKDF (reference sequence). This CDR3 is 16 amino acids long. V dropped 3 bases and J dropped 2 bases, with 16 bases sitting between them. CDR3 coding DNA: TGTGCCACCAGCAGTGACCTCAGGTTGCAAAACTATGGCTACACCTTC. It codes for CATSSDLRLQNYGYTF. Based on the CDR3 plus reference TRBV15 and TRBJ1-2, the full variable domain is DAMVIQNPRYQVTQFGKPVTLSCSQTLNHNVMYWYQQKSSQAPKLLFHYYDKDFNNEADTPDNFQSRRPNTSFCFLDIRSPGLGDTAMYLCATSSDLRLQNYGYTFGSGTRLTVV.

This chain joins TRBV15 and TRBJ2-2, with D maybe TRBD1 (5 bases). CDR1 LNHNV and CDR2 YYDKDF come from the germline V gene (reference sequence). The ends were cut back, 2 bases at V and 7 bases at J, with 17 bases in the middle. The CDR3 has 16 residues. In DNA form, the CDR3 reads TGTGCCACCAGCAGACCACTTAGCAGGGTCCACGGGGAGCTGTTTTTT. Translated, it gives CATSRPLSRVHGELFF.

The chain recombines TRBV15 with TRBJ1-6; D is undetermined. This CDR3 spans 13 amino acids. Germline CDR1 and CDR2: LNHNV and YYDKDF (reference sequence). Trimming shortened V by 0 bases and J by 9 bases, and 6 bases separated the two germline ends. In nucleotides, the CDR3 is TGTGCCACCAGCAGAGATTCGGGTTCACCCCTCCACTTT. This codes for CATSRDSGSPLHF.

V and J are TRBV5-1 and TRBJ2-7, with TRBD1 as a possible D gene (5 bases). CDR3 length equals 14 residues. The germline gives CDR1 SGHRS, CDR2 YFSETQ. Trimming took off 2 bases at V and 4 bases at J, with 13 bases between the two ends. CDR3 nucleotides: TGCGCCAGCAGCTTCCAGGGTTTCGGTTACGAGCAGTACTTC. Translated: CASSFQGFGYEQYF.

The chain employs TRBV7-2 and TRBJ2-5, with no clear D. The CDR3 has 11 amino acids. V was pared by 2 bases and J by 4 bases, with 2 bases between. Germline CDR1 is SGHTA and CDR2 is FQGNSA. Here the CDR3 reads CASSLLETQYF. CDR3 in DNA: TGTGCCAGCAGCTTACTAGAGACCCAGTACTTC. The full variable domain, in which reference TRBV7-2 and TRBJ2-5 provide the parts outside the CDR3, is GAGVSQSPSNKVTEKGKDVELRCDPISGHTALYWYRQSLGQGLEFLIYFQGNSAPDKSGLPSDRFSAERTGGSVSTLTIQRTQQEDSAVYLCASSLLETQYFGPGTRLLVL.

This clone appeared a single time. Different DNA sequences within this sample yield the same CDR3. The chain combines TRBV12-3 or TRBV12-4 with TRBJ2-1; D is uncertain. The CDR3 runs to 11 residues. Trimming took 2 bases from V and 8 from J, leaving 4 bases between them. As DNA, the CDR3 is TGTGCCAGCAGTTTATCCGATGAGCAGTTCTTC. It translates to CASSLSDEQFF.

The chain carries TRBV20-1 and TRBJ2-3, with D uncertain. CDR1 and CDR2 (germline): DFQATT, SNEGSKA (reference sequence). The CDR3 covers 11 residues. V was cut by 0 bases and J by 7 bases, with 5 bases left in between. The chain's CDR3 is CSAREAHTQYF. Written as DNA, the CDR3 is TGCAGTGCTAGAGAGGCCCATACGCAGTATTTT.

In its sample, this clone was seen a few times. V gene TRBV6-5 combines with J gene TRBJ1-1, with D possibly matching TRBD1 (5 bases). There are 15 residues in the CDR3. In germline, CDR1 is MNHEY, CDR2 SVGAGI. Trimming shortened V by 6 bases and J by 4 bases, and 18 bases separated the two germline ends. CDR3 sequence: CASSNPVGGGTEAFF. CDR3 nucleotide sequence: TGTGCCAGCAGCAATCCGGTCGGGGGGGGCACTGAAGCTTTCTTT.

The genes are TRBV7-2 and TRBJ1-2; 11 positions match TRBD1. Losses at the gene ends were 5 bases for V and 4 bases for J; bases not matched to a gene: 3. This CDR3 is built from 14 residues. CDR1 SGHTA and CDR2 FQGNSA come from the germline V gene. The CDR3 DNA reads TGTGCCAGCAGCGGACAGGGGGCAATCTATGGCTACACCTTC. It translates to CASSGQGAIYGYTF.

The J gene is TRBJ2-7, the V gene TRBV24-1; TRBD1 aligns across 9 bases. Trimming at V came to 4 bases and at J to 3 bases, leaving 3 bases not matched to a gene. The CDR3 consists of 14 residues. Germline assignment: CDR1 KGHDR and CDR2 SFDVKD. The CDR3 sequence is CATSDRDRVYEQYF. CDR3 nucleotide sequence: TGTGCCACCAGTGACCGGGACAGGGTCTACGAGCAGTACTTC.

The chain couples TRBV10-3 to TRBJ2-1; 7 nucleotides align to TRBD1. The CDR3 contains 15 residues. Germline CDR1 ENHRY, CDR2 SYGVKD. V shed 4 bases, J shed 8 bases, and the junction held 11 bases outside the gene matches. The CDR3 protein is CAISGGTIQGDEQFF. The CDR3 DNA follows: TGTGCCATCAGTGGGGGGACCATCCAGGGGGATGAGCAGTTCTTC.

This chain connects TRBV6-5 to TRBJ1-6, with a weak D call TRBD1 (6 bases). This CDR3 region has 15 residues. Trimming shortened V by 6 bases and J by 5 bases, and 14 bases separated the two germline ends. CDR1 and CDR2 (germline): MNHEY, SVGAGI. As DNA, the CDR3 is TGTGCCAGCAGAACCGGGACAATCAATAATTCACCCCTCCACTTT. Its translation: CASRTGTINNSPLHF.

This chain uses TRBV7-2 with TRBJ2-7; 9 bases align to TRBD1. The germline CDR1 and CDR2 sequences are SGHTA and FQGNSA. This CDR3 has 15 amino acids. The V and J ends lost 3 bases and 5 bases, in that order; junction bases with no gene match: 8. CDR3 coding DNA: TGTGCCAGCAGCTTTACAGGGGGCGCATTAGACGAGCAGTACTTC. This translates into CASSFTGGALDEQYF.

The chain links TRBV19 to TRBJ2-3; 9 bases map to TRBD2. CDR3 length: 15 residues. J lost 1 base, V lost 3 bases, and 2 bases had no gene match. Germline V gene lookup returns CDR1 LNHDA and CDR2 SQIVND (reference sequence). The CDR3 bases are TGTGCCAGTAGTATTAGCGGGGGACGCACAGATACGCAGTATTTT. As protein: CASSISGGRTDTQYF.

This clone was detected a few times. The gene calls are TRBV19 and TRBJ1-5; 9 bases agree with TRBD1. This CDR3 comprises 15 residues. The trim removed 2 bases at V and 7 bases at J, leaving 6 bases unmatched. CDR1 is LNHDA, CDR2 SQIVND, per germline (reference sequence). The CDR3 nucleotides read TGTGCCAGTAGTATAACACAGGGGGCTCGGCAGCCCCAGCATTTT. It codes for CASSITQGARQPQHF.

The chain has TRBV4-2 and TRBJ1-5; 7 nucleotides line up with TRBD1. Looked up from germline, CDR1 is LGHNA and CDR2 is YNFKEQ. The CDR3 loop spans 16 amino acids. Trimming at V came to 0 bases and at J to 7 bases, leaving 9 bases not matched to a gene. In nucleotides, the CDR3 is TGTGCCAGCAGCCAAGAGCTTGTAACAGGGGAACAGCCCCAGCATTTT. Amino acid sequence: CASSQELVTGEQPQHF.

The chain recombines TRBV6-5 with TRBJ2-7; D is uncertain. The CDR3 runs to 13 residues. Germline assignment: CDR1 MNHEY and CDR2 SVGAGI. V was clipped by 7 bases and J by 4 bases, with 14 bases between them. The CDR3 reads CASKKGEAYEQYF. CDR3 DNA sequence: TGTGCCAGCAAAAAAGGAGAGGCGTACGAGCAGTACTTC.

The V call is TRBV19, the J call TRBJ2-2, with 7 bases matching TRBD1. With V trimmed by 6 bases and J by 0 bases, 4 bases remained unmatched. Germline-derived CDR1 and CDR2 are LNHDA and SQIVND (reference sequence). This CDR3 has 15 residues. CDR3 loop: CASRPGQTNTGELFF. The CDR3 nucleotides read TGTGCCAGTAGACCGGGACAGACGAACACCGGGGAGCTGTTTTTT.

The chain joins TRBV7-8 to TRBJ2-7, with D perhaps matching TRBD1 (5 bases). Between the trimmed V and J ends, which lost 1 base and 7 bases, there was a span of 14 bases. In germline, CDR1 is SGHVS, CDR2 FQNEAQ. The CDR3 loop spans 14 amino acids. CDR3 nucleotide sequence: TGTGCCAGCAGCTTAGGGACACGGTCGAGTGAGCAGTACTTC. It translates to CASSLGTRSSEQYF.

Only a few counts were recorded for this clone. The chain combines TRBV2 with TRBJ1-1; D unclear. The V and J ends lost 5 bases and 1 base respectively, with 20 bases between them. Per the germline V gene, CDR1 is SNHLY and CDR2 is FYNNEI. The CDR3 has 17 residues. The CDR3 protein is CASSRASWGEKNTEAFF. In DNA form, the CDR3 reads TGTGCCAGCAGTAGGGCGAGTTGGGGAGAAAAGAACACTGAAGCTTTCTTT.

The V gene is TRBV10-3, the J gene TRBJ2-5, with TRBD2 matching 7 bases. Trimming took 9 bases from V and 2 from J; bases not matched to a gene: 3. The V gene's germline CDR1 is ENHRY and CDR2 SYGVKD. The CDR3 totals 12 residues. The CDR3 DNA sequence: TGTGCCATTCGGGGGGTACAAGAGACCCAGTACTTC. Translated, it gives CAIRGVQETQYF.

The rearrangement links TRBV19 to TRBJ2-5, with 10 bases identical to TRBD2. CDR1 is LNHDA, CDR2 SQIVND, per germline (reference sequence). This CDR3 has 15 amino acids. V lost 5 bases and J lost 3; bases outside the gene matches: 6. The CDR3 loop reads CASSLNSGGEETQYF. DNA of the CDR3: TGTGCCAGTAGTTTGAACAGCGGGGGGGAAGAGACCCAGTACTTC.

The rearrangement links TRBV19 to TRBJ1-1, with D perhaps TRBD1 (5 bases). V lost 5 bases and J 0 bases, leaving 16 bases between the germline ends. CDR3 size: 16 residues. The germline V gene has CDR1 LNHDA and CDR2 SQIVND (reference sequence). CDR3 in amino acids: CASSLRGGGMNTEAFF. CDR3 nucleotide sequence: TGTGCCAGTAGTCTTAGAGGTGGGGGGATGAACACTGAAGCTTTCTTT.